Below, one TCR beta chain is given with its context. This specimen belongs to a study of blood T cells in healthy people across ages. A J-beta primer mix and a sample-barcoded 5' primer were used in a second PCR of roughly 6 to 11 cycles. Each cDNA molecule carried a tag from a template-switch adaptor that contained 12 random nucleotides. Each sample yielded at least 2.5 million CDR3-containing paired-end reads. TCRdb called the 5' RACE reads again in MiXCR, with one record for every CDR3 protein. This table has roughly 550,000 distinct CDR3 sequences, less than 25% appearing once. Each donor was a healthy Caucasian individual from Russia, aged 6 to 90. Germline V gene data show CDR1 as SGHVS and CDR2 as FQNEAQ. The CDR3 spans 15 residues. After removal of 5 bases from V and 4 bases from J, the junction contained 7 bases not matched to a gene. In addition, the sample was reused for a study of T cells of mothers and their children. From that report: The study obtained over 8 million TCR beta CDR3 reads per mother and 3 million to 3.5 million per child.

The specimen sequenced was blood. The source is a boy aged 5-17 years in good health. The chain recombines TRBV7-8 with TRBJ2-1; 8 nucleotides line up with TRBD2. The CDR3 sequence: CASSATSGGYNEQFF. In DNA form, the CDR3 reads TGTGCCAGCAGCGCCACTAGCGGCGGATACAATGAGCAGTTCTTC.